Listed here is a single T cell receptor (beta chain). Germline and junction disagree at one end, which may indicate a read error. Per the germline V gene, CDR1 is MNHEY and CDR2 is SVGAGI. The CDR3 runs 14 residues. This sample stems from a study of CD8 T cells in ankylosing spondylitis. One entry per CDR3 protein, called by TCRdb with MiXCR from the 5' RACE reads. The sample consists of tens of thousands of distinct CDR3 sequences, approximately 10% of them appearing once. The V call is TRBV6-5, the J call TRBJ1-1; no clear D gene. Material for sequencing was blood, either unsorted or a sorted T cell fraction (not recorded which). This receptor was identified in a male donor with ankylosing spondylitis or in good health (not recorded which). The CDR3 coding sequence is TGTGCCAGCAGTTACTCGAAATGGAACAATGAAGCTTTCTTT. Encoded protein: CASSYSKWNNEAFF.